This TCR beta chain was documented in a study of T cell responses to AZD1222 COVID-19 vaccine. Study as a whole: It was second doses at about 4 or about 12 weeks that were pooled.

Assay used: immunoSEQ multiplex PCR; TCRdb lists only in-frame clones, some missing. The table includes tens of thousands of clones, 65% to 85% detected once. Study-wide results and limits: The number of AZD1222 recipients seropositive at baseline was only 6 or 7. Spike-specific TCRs gained breadth and depth after people received two AZD1222 doses. Regions 160-218 and 743-854 dominated among vaccine-associated CD4 TCRs spanning spike.

Trimming left V 4 bases short and J 4 bases short, with 9 bases between. The CDR3 extends over 12 amino acids. Germline values: CDR1 GTSNPN, CDR2 SVGIG (reference sequence). As regards this clone: Its antigen is unidentified.

The starting material was peripheral blood, obtained on day 0 of AZD1222 vaccination. This sequence was found in an adult in good health. The chain recombines TRBV30 with TRBJ2-3; D may be TRBD1 (6 bases). CDR3: CAWMDSADTQYF. CDR3 coding DNA: TGTGCCTGGATGGACAGCGCAGATACGCAGTATTTT.